This T cell receptor beta chain was identified in a study of technical replicates of blood from several donors. The CDR3 runs 16 residues. The germline V gene encodes CDR1 SGHRS and CDR2 YFSETQ. V lost 2 bases, J lost 7 bases, and 7 bases stayed unmatched. Only in-frame clones appear in the TCRdb table, and some are missing; sequencing was by immunoSEQ multiplex PCR. This repertoire shows about 58,000 clones, around 92% found once; its top ten account for under 5%. The sample comprised PBMCs. This chain joins TRBV5-1 and TRBJ2-1; 12 bases are shared with TRBD2. This TCR was sampled from a human donor in good health. Some clones in this sample may be carry-over from other donors' samples. The CDR3 loop is CASSLTSGRHHNEQFF. The DNA of the CDR3 is TGCGCCAGCAGCTTAACTAGCGGGAGGCATCATAATGAGCAGTTCTTC. Supplemented by reference TRBV5-1 and TRBJ2-1, the full variable domain reads KAGVTQTPRYLIKTRGQQVTLSCSPISGHRSVSWYQQTPGQGLQFLFEYFSETQRNKGNFPGRFSGRQFSNSRSEMNVSTLELGDSALYLCASSLTSGRHHNEQFFGPGTRLTVL.